The 13 T cell receptor beta chains listed next were all sequenced from one sample in a study of blood T cell repertoires in COVID-19 (dated by TCRdb to the early 2020s). Library creation used the immunoSEQ multiplex PCR assay. In TCRdb, the immuneACCESS table is reduced to in-frame sequences with V and J assigned. These tables do not hold every clone; where another copy was compared, an unresolved V gene accounts for under half, and the others remain unexplained. This sample has fewer than 250,000 clones in its table, and more than 75% of those were observed once. The ten largest clones capture around 3.1% of the sample. The sequencing sample was made of peripheral blood. The source is a man aged 60 to 75 with acute or convalescent COVID-19.

This clone has only one observation. The chain is built from TRBV7-2 and TRBJ1-2, with D perhaps matching TRBD1 (6 bases). The length of the CDR3 is 14 residues. With 3 bases removed from V and 4 bases from J, the gap between germline ends came to 12 bases. Looked up from germline, CDR1 is SGHTA and CDR2 is FQGNSA. The CDR3 here is CASSLGAGAYGYTF. CDR3 nucleotides: TGTGCCAGCAGCTTGGGGGCGGGGGCCTATGGCTACACCTTC.

There are a few counts of this clone. The chain links TRBV14 to TRBJ1-1; no clear D gene. The ends were cut back, 0 bases at V and 0 bases at J, with 14 bases in the middle. The CDR3 is 17 residues long. Germline V gene lookup returns CDR1 SGHDN and CDR2 FVKESK. The CDR3 here is CASSQEAGLPMNTEAFF. The CDR3 DNA reads as TGTGCCAGCAGCCAAGAGGCAGGACTACCTATGAACACTGAAGCTTTCTTT.

This chain connects TRBV6-1 to TRBJ1-6; maybe TRBD1 (5 bases). V lost 3 bases and J 6 bases, leaving 15 bases between the germline ends. Germline V CDR1 and CDR2: MNHNS, SASEGT. This CDR3 contains 16 residues. The CDR3 here is CASSETVLGLNSPLHF. DNA for the CDR3: TGTGCCAGCAGTGAGACAGTCTTGGGACTTAATTCACCCCTCCACTTT.

The chain uses TRBV3-1 (or the pseudogene TRBV3-2) and TRBJ2-3, with 8 bases aligning to TRBD2. The CDR3 runs 15 residues. The germline gives CDR1 LGHDT, CDR2 YNNKEL (reference sequence). Trimming took 1 base from V and 5 from J; bases not matched to a gene: 5. This CDR3 reads CASSQVRGGVDTQYF. The CDR3 DNA follows: TGTGCCAGCAGCCAAGTCCGGGGGGGCGTAGATACGCAGTATTTT.

The CDR3 is CASSYEGSLGYTF. The CDR3 DNA reads TGTGCCAGCAGTTACGAGGGTTCCCTGGGCTACACCTTC. The rearrangement links TRBV6-6 to TRBJ1-2; the D is unclear. Trimming shortened V by 2 bases and J by 8 bases, and 12 bases separated the two germline ends. Germline V gene lookup returns CDR1 MNHNY and CDR2 SVGAGI (reference sequence). CDR3 length: 13 residues.

In its sample, this clone was seen once. The gene calls are TRBV15 and TRBJ1-4, with D maybe TRBD1 (5 bases). V lost 0 bases to trimming and J lost 7 bases, with 15 bases between them. This CDR3 has 16 amino acids. In germline, CDR1 is LNHNV, CDR2 YYDKDF (reference sequence). Here the CDR3 reads CATSRDSWGEGEKLFF. DNA of the CDR3: TGTGCCACCAGCAGAGATTCCTGGGGGGAGGGTGAAAAACTGTTTTTT. The complete variable domain, with remaining parts taken from reference TRBV15 and TRBJ1-4, reads DAMVIQNPRYQVTQFGKPVTLSCSQTLNHNVMYWYQQKSSQAPKLLFHYYDKDFNNEADTPDNFQSRRPNTSFCFLDIRSPGLGDTAMYLCATSRDSWGEGEKLFFGSGTQLSVL.

The V call is TRBV3-1 (or the pseudogene TRBV3-2), the J call TRBJ2-3; possibly TRBD2 for D (6 bases). Germline-derived CDR1 and CDR2 are LGHDT and YNNKEL (reference sequence). V shed 0 bases and J shed 4 bases, with 14 bases lying between them. CDR3 length equals 16 residues. The CDR3 reads CASSQETGVWADTQYF. CDR3 nucleotide sequence: TGTGCCAGCAGCCAAGAGACGGGGGTTTGGGCAGATACGCAGTATTTT.

The chain recombines TRBV4-1 with TRBJ2-1, with 12 bases matching TRBD2. The CDR3 is 15 amino acids. Germline trimming cut 3 bases from V and 8 bases from J; bases unmatched to any gene: 5. In germline, CDR1 is MGHRA, CDR2 YSYEKL. CDR3 sequence: CASSHNRLAGDEQFF. The CDR3 DNA reads TGCGCCAGCAGCCACAACAGACTAGCGGGGGATGAGCAGTTCTTC.

This sequence joins TRBV7-2 and TRBJ2-3; 7 bases fit TRBD1. The germline CDR1 and CDR2 sequences are SGHTA and FQGNSA. The CDR3 length is 15 residues. V lost 1 base and J lost 3; bases outside the gene matches: 4. In DNA, the CDR3 is TGTGCCAGCAGCTTAGACAGGGGATGGACAGATACGCAGTATTTT. This gives the protein CASSLDRGWTDTQYF. Variable domain in full (rest from reference TRBV7-2 and TRBJ2-3): GAGVSQSPSNKVTEKGKDVELRCDPISGHTALYWYRQSLGQGLEFLIYFQGNSAPDKSGLPSDRFSAERTGGSVSTLTIQRTQQEDSAVYLCASSLDRGWTDTQYFGPGTRLTVL.

V gene TRBV4-1 combines with J gene TRBJ2-1; the match to TRBD2 covers 10 bases. Trimming at V came to 3 bases and at J to 6 bases, leaving 11 bases not matched to a gene. Germline values: CDR1 MGHRA, CDR2 YSYEKL. The CDR3 runs 17 residues. In DNA form, the CDR3 reads TGCGCCAGCAGCCACGGGGGAGCGGGGGGGCCAATCAATGAGCAGTTCTTC. Translated: CASSHGGAGGPINEQFF.

This clone was seen once. The J gene is TRBJ2-2, the V gene TRBV3-1 (or the pseudogene TRBV3-2); 8 nucleotides line up with TRBD1. The CDR3 is made up of 17 amino acids. CDR1 is LGHDT and CDR2 is YNNKEL in the germline V gene (reference sequence). J gave up 6 bases and V 1 base, and 10 bases lay outside the gene matches. The CDR3 coding sequence is TGTGCCAGCAGCCAAGTTGGTGGGACAGGAGGGGCCGGGGAGCTGTTTTTT. This gives the protein CASSQVGGTGGAGELFF.

This sequence joins TRBV27 and TRBJ2-2; 16 positions match TRBD2. The germline V gene encodes CDR1 MNHEY and CDR2 SMNVEV (reference sequence). Unmatched junction bases numbered 15, after V lost 5 bases and J lost 6 bases. The CDR3 is 20 residues long. DNA for the CDR3: TGTGCCAGCAGTCCCCTGGGACTAGCGGGGGGGCCGGTTTCGGCCGGGGAGCTGTTTTTT. Translated: CASSPLGLAGGPVSAGELFF.

CDR3 sequence reads: CASSYDTLGYEQYF. CDR3 bases: TGTGCCAGCAGTTACGACACCCTGGGCTACGAGCAGTACTTC. The chain links TRBV6-5 to TRBJ2-7; D is ambiguous. The CDR3 is made up of 14 amino acids. The germline V gene encodes CDR1 MNHEY and CDR2 SVGAGI. V lost 2 bases to trimming and J lost 3 bases, with 11 bases between them.